This T cell receptor beta chain appears in the sequencing data of a study of blood T cell repertoires in COVID-19. Looking at the study overall: The United States, Italy and Spain supplied acute and convalescent COVID-19 samples. The cDNA or gDNA used as material had been derived from T cells, B-cell-depleted T cells, or PBMCs.

Authors' analysis steps: Nucleated cell counts were estimated from reference gene primer amplification. Assay used: immunoSEQ multiplex PCR; TCRdb lists only in-frame clones, some missing. From that table come the V and J calls and clone size; the DNA was used to work out D and trimming. This table holds 150,000 to 160,000 clones, 80% to 90% found once. Material: peripheral blood. The receptor was derived from a woman between 40 and 50 years old with acute or convalescent COVID-19.

CDR3 nucleotide sequence: TGCGCCAGCAGCTTGGGGGCTAGCGCGGGTCAAGAGACCCAGTACTTC. It translates to CASSLGASAGQETQYF. The V and J genes are TRBV5-1 and TRBJ2-5, with TRBD2 as a possible D gene (6 bases). From germline, CDR1 is SGHRS and CDR2 YFSETQ. This CDR3 comprises 16 residues. Trimming removed 0 bases from V and 2 bases from J, with 14 bases in between.